These 14 T cell receptor beta chains were sequenced from one sample in a study of identical twins. TCRdb called the 5' RACE reads again in MiXCR, with one record for every CDR3 protein. The sample holds more than 600,000 distinct CDR3 sequences, 18% seen once. These data were also filed under a second study, of T cells expressing NK-cell markers.

The sequencing sample was made of PBMCs. The receptors come from a woman under 30 in good health.

In this sample, this clonotype turned up a few times. The chain employs TRBV12-3 or TRBV12-4 and TRBJ2-7; TRBD2 aligns across 7 bases. The V and J ends lost 5 bases and 6 bases, in that order; junction bases with no gene match: 10. CDR3 size: 14 residues. The CDR3 protein is CASSATSGIGEQYF. CDR3 coding DNA: TGTGCCAGCAGTGCGACGAGCGGGATAGGCGAGCAGTACTTC.

This clonotype was observed a few times. The chain recombines TRBV9 with TRBJ2-2, with D perhaps TRBD1 (6 bases). The V gene lost 5 bases and the J gene lost 5 bases, with 16 bases spanning the gap. The CDR3 loop spans 15 amino acids. Looked up from germline, CDR1 is SGDLS and CDR2 is YYNGEE. The CDR3 region is CASRQGRQETGELFF. As DNA, the CDR3 is TGTGCCAGCAGACAGGGCAGGCAGGAGACCGGGGAGCTGTTTTTT.

The chain recombines TRBV7-9 with TRBJ2-5; 8 nucleotides line up with TRBD1. The CDR3 runs 15 residues. The J segment lost 10 bases and the V segment lost 1 base, leaving 11 bases of the junction unmatched. CDR1 SEHNR and CDR2 FQNEAQ come from the germline V gene (reference sequence). The CDR3 protein is CASSLGTGTKLGQYF. In nucleotides, the CDR3 is TGTGCCAGCAGCTTAGGGACAGGGACAAAGTTGGGCCAGTACTTC.

The chain joins TRBV10-3 to TRBJ2-1, with 9 nucleotides matching TRBD2. The CDR3 is 16 amino acids. Per germline, CDR1 ENHRY and CDR2 SYGVKD. V shed 2 bases, J shed 2 bases, and the junction held 4 bases outside the gene matches. Written as DNA, the CDR3 is TGTGCCATCAGTGAGGTCAGCGGGAGGACCTACAATGAGCAGTTCTTC. It yields the protein CAISEVSGRTYNEQFF.

The chain links TRBV7-6 to TRBJ2-1, with no clear D. The germline V gene has CDR1 SGHVS and CDR2 FNYEAQ. Trimming removed 4 bases from V and 3 bases from J, with 13 bases in between. CDR3 size: 15 residues. The CDR3 DNA reads TGTGCCAGCAGCTCCCGTCGTCGGAACTACAATGAGCAGTTCTTC. It encodes CASSSRRRNYNEQFF.

The CDR3 sequence: CASSLQAGTNEQFF. The CDR3 nucleotides read TGTGCCAGCAGCTTACAGGCGGGTACCAATGAGCAGTTCTTC. The V call is TRBV21-1, the J call TRBJ2-1; the table's D call TRBD1 went unverified against the DNA. TRBV21-1 counts as a pseudogene. CDR3 length: 14 amino acids.

The V and J genes are TRBV19 and TRBJ1-1, with D tentatively TRBD1 (5 bases). CDR1 is LNHDA and CDR2 is SQIVND in the germline V gene (reference sequence). V was trimmed by 2 bases and J by 6 bases, leaving 7 bases between them. The CDR3 covers 12 residues. The CDR3 loop is CASSIRGSEAFF. Here the CDR3 DNA reads TGTGCCAGTAGTATAAGGGGTTCTGAAGCTTTCTTT.

The sample holds a few counts of this clonotype. The chain is built from TRBV4-3 and TRBJ2-7, with D unresolved. Germline V gives CDR1 LGHNA, CDR2 YSLEER. CDR3 length: 17 residues. V was cut by 0 bases and J by 0 bases, with 15 bases left in between. The CDR3: CASSQDLKGLFSYEQYF. Here the CDR3 DNA reads TGCGCCAGCAGCCAAGATCTGAAAGGGCTATTCTCCTACGAGCAGTACTTC.

There are a few counts of this clonotype. The V gene is TRBV20-1, the J gene TRBJ1-4; tentatively, D is TRBD1 (5 bases). CDR1 DFQATT and CDR2 SNEGSKA come from the germline V gene (reference sequence). Trimming removed 5 bases at V and 2 bases at J, with 9 bases between. There are 13 residues in the CDR3. CDR3 region: CSAAGPTNEKLFF. As DNA, the CDR3 is TGCAGTGCTGCAGGGCCCACTAATGAAAAACTGTTTTTT.

In its sample, this clonotype was seen a few times. The chain has TRBV5-1 and TRBJ1-6; 9 bases line up with TRBD1. The CDR3 sequence is 14 residues long. J gave up 9 bases and V 3 bases, and 4 bases lay outside the gene matches. Germline CDR1 is SGHRS and CDR2 is YFSETQ. For the CDR3, the DNA is TGCGCCAGCAGCTGGGGACAGGGAGGTTCACCCCTCCACTTT. Translated: CASSWGQGGSPLHF.

This clonotype was detected ten times or more. V gene TRBV11-2 combines with J gene TRBJ2-3; 11 bases are shared with TRBD2. The germline gives CDR1 SGHAT, CDR2 FQNNGV. The V gene end was trimmed by 3 bases and the J gene end by 2 bases; junction bases not matched to a gene: 4. The CDR3 is 16 residues long. The DNA of the CDR3 is TGTGCCAGCAGCTTGCTAGCGGGGGGCTCCACAGATACGCAGTATTTT. This codes for CASSLLAGGSTDTQYF.

This clonotype came up a few times. The chain's CDR3 is CASSPTPTSYEQYF. The CDR3 DNA follows: TGTGCCAGCAGCCCAACCCCGACTAGCTACGAGCAGTACTTC. The chain uses TRBV7-2 and TRBJ2-7; possibly TRBD2 for D (6 bases). Trimming left V 5 bases short and J 3 bases short, with 14 bases between. The germline gives CDR1 SGHTA, CDR2 FQGNSA. The CDR3 spans 14 residues.

To note about this clonotype: At one end, the junction sequence differs from germline, possibly due to a read error. This chain links TRBV7-2 with TRBJ2-7; D may be TRBD1 (5 bases). Germline CDR1 and CDR2: SGHTA and FQGNSA. The CDR3 runs to 12 residues. This chain's CDR3 is CASSWKGPGQVF. The CDR3 region has the DNA TGTGCCAGCAGCTGGAAGGGCCCAGGGCAGGTGTTC.

A few counts support this clonotype. This chain connects TRBV20-1 to TRBJ2-7, with a tentative D call TRBD2 (5 bases). CDR3 size: 13 residues. V shed 5 bases and J shed 2 bases, with 13 bases lying between them. Germline assignment: CDR1 DFQATT and CDR2 SNEGSKA (reference sequence). The CDR3 loop reads CSARSYGTYEQYF. The CDR3 DNA sequence: TGCAGTGCTCGGAGCTACGGGACCTACGAGCAGTACTTC.